This paragraph reports one T cell receptor beta chain. This clonotype has a handful of counts. Its antigen target is currently unknown. No base-level quality is on record; no much larger clone is a single base apart. The data were obtained in a study of blood T cells in healthy people across ages (dated by TCRdb to the mid-2010s). A note on the overall study: In model experiments, roughly one uniquely barcoded TCR beta cDNA molecule per two T cells was captured by template switching. Using deep sequencing normalized with unique cDNA molecular identifiers, the study measured how TCR beta repertoire diversity changes with age. To avoid experimental bias, donors of different ages were randomly spread across the sequencing lanes. Two additional independent replicas of 1 million unique cDNA reads from the same blood draw were analyzed for two donors (one aged 18 to 30 and one aged 80 or older). The donors were divided into four age groups: young (average around 15 years), middle-aged (approximately 39), aged (about 61) and long-lived (82). Paper-wide results and their limitations: Because the CMV infection status of the donors was unknown, age-related changes in expanded clonotypes may potentially have been confounded. Conclusive comparison of naive and antigen-experienced compartments was prevented by the profiling of bulk unsorted PBMCs. Compared with the aged group, the long-lived group had more naive CD4+ T cells, fewer expanded clones and increased TCR diversity, a pattern suggesting age selection. As age increased, observed TCR beta diversity per million T cells dropped in a roughly linear way, and a significant reduction was already evident by age 40. A strong correlation was found between observed TCR beta diversity and the percentage of naive T cells measured by flow cytometry. Estimates of total diversity based on one million sequenced T cells were considered lower bounds and underestimates.

Library preparation employed 5' RACE. TCRdb lists the instrument as Illumina HiSeq 2500. A second PCR of about 6 to 12 cycles was run with a J-beta primer mix and a sample-barcoded 5' primer. A template-switch 5' adaptor carrying 12 random nucleotides introduced a unique molecular identifier onto each TCR beta cDNA molecule. Each sample yielded at least 3 million CDR3-containing paired-end reads. First-strand cDNA was synthesized from all RNA with the Mint cDNA synthesis kit, primed by a TRBC-specific oligonucleotide. After uracil-DNA glycosylase treatment, a first 18-cycle PCR used universal primers M1SS and BC2_uni_R on all cDNA. The published analysis was carried out like this. For normalization, 1 million high-quality reads were randomly selected from each sample, with every read carrying a distinct molecular identifier. Instead of being binned into consensus sequences, reads that shared molecular identifiers were thrown out. CDR3 identification, clonotype clustering and error correction used MiTCR with a Q25 quality threshold and the strictest error-elimination algorithm. A nonparametric unseen species model with Euler transformation was used to estimate lower-bound total TCR beta diversity. TCRdb passed the public sequencing reads through fastp at Q25 and MiXCR, retaining productive beta sequences. Under each unique CDR3 protein, matching rows form one entry showing the most common genes and DNA. For this entry, the V and J calls and clone size follow TCRdb and not the study's own pipeline. The sample yields about a million distinct CDR3 sequences; about 51% were counted once. The biggest ten clones account for about a fifth of the sample.

Donors were roughly 40 systemically healthy Caucasian individuals from Russia aged roughly 6 to 95 years. Approximately 9.7 milliliters of peripheral blood were drawn from each donor into EDTA-treated Vacutainer tubes. Ficoll-Paque density-gradient centrifugation was used to isolate PBMCs, with at least 7 million obtained per sample. Total RNA, at least 6 micrograms per sample, was extracted from PBMCs with Trizol reagent. Naive CD45RAhigh/CD27high T cell percentages were measured by flow cytometry on a PBMC aliquot from every donor. V is reduced by 2 bases and J by 3 bases, leaving a spacing of 17 bases between them. The CDR3 has 16 amino acids, counting the end cysteine and phenylalanine. Only the CDR3 part of the read is kept: 48 bases, read in frame from the first base. The germline V gene yields SGHDN for CDR1 and FVKESK for CDR2.

The origin of this receptor is a woman between 55 and 75 years old in good health. Sequenced material: blood. This chain is built from TRBV14 and TRBJ2-7; possibly the D gene is TRBD2, per 6 matching bases. In nucleotide form, the sequence is TGTGCCAGCAGCCAAAAGCCTATGATGGGGGGCTACGAGCAGTACTTC. Its coded protein is CASSQKPMMGGYEQYF.